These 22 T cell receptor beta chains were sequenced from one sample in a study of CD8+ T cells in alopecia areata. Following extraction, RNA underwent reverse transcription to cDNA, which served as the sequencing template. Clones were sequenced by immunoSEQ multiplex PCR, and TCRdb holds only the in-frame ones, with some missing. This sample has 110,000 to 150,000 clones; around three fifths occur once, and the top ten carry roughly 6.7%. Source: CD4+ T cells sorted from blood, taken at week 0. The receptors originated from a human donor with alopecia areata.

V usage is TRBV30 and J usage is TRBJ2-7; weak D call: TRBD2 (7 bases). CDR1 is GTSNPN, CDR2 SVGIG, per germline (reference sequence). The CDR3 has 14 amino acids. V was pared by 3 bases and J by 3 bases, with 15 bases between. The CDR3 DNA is TGTGCCTGGAGCCCCGCGGGGGCCCACTACGAGCAGTACTTC. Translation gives CAWSPAGAHYEQYF.

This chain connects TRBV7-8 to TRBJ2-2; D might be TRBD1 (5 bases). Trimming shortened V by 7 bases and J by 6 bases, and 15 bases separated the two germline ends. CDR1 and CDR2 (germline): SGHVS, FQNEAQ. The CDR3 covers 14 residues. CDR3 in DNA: TGTGCCAGCATCCTGAGAGTAGGGGCCGGGGAGCTGTTTTTT. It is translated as CASILRVGAGELFF.

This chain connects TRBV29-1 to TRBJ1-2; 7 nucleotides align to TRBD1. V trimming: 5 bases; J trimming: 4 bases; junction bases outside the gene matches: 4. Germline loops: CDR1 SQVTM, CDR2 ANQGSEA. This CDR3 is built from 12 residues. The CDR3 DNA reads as TGCAGCGTTCGGGACAGCGTCTATGGCTACACCTTC. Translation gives CSVRDSVYGYTF.

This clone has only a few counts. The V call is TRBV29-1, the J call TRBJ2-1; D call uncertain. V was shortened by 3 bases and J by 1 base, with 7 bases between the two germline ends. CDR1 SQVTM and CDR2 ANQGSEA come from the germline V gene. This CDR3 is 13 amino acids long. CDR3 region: CSVDVGSYNEQFF. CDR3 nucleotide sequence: TGCAGCGTTGATGTGGGTTCCTACAATGAGCAGTTCTTC.

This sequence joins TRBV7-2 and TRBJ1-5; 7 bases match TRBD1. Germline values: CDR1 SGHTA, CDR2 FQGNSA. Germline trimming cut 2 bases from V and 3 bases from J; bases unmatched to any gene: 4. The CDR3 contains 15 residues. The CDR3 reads CASSLRTGVNQPQHF. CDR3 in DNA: TGTGCCAGCAGCTTACGTACAGGGGTCAATCAGCCCCAGCATTTT.

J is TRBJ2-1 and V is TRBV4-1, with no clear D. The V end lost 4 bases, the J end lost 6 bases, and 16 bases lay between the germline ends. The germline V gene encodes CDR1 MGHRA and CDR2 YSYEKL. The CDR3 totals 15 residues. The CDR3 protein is CASSPTLARSNEQFF. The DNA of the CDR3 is TGCGCCAGCAGCCCTACACTGGCGAGGAGCAATGAGCAGTTCTTC.

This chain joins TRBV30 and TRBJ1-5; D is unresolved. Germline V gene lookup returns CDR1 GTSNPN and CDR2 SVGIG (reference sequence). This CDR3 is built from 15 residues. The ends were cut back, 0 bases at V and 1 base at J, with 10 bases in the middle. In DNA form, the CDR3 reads TGTGCCTGGAGTGTAAGTTGGCAGAGCAATCAGCCCCAGCATTTT. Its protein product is CAWSVSWQSNQPQHF.

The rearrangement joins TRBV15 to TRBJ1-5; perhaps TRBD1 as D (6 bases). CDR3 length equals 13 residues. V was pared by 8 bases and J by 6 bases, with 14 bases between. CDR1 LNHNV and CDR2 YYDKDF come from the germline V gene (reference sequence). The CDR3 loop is CATVQGVGQPQHF. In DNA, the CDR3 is TGTGCCACCGTACAGGGTGTCGGTCAGCCCCAGCATTTT.

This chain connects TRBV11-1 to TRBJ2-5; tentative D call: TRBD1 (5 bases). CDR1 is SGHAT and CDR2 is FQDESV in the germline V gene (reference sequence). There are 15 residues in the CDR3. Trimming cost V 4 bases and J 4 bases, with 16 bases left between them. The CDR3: CASSSDQGLGETQYF. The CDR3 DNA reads TGTGCCAGCAGCTCGGACCAGGGTCTGGGAGAGACCCAGTACTTC.

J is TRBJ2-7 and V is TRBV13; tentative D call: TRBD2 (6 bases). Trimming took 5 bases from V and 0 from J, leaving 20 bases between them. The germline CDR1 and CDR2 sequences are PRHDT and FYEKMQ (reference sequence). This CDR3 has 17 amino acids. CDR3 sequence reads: CASSPAPFSGDSYEQYF. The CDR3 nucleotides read TGTGCCAGCAGCCCAGCCCCCTTCTCGGGGGACTCCTACGAGCAGTACTTC.

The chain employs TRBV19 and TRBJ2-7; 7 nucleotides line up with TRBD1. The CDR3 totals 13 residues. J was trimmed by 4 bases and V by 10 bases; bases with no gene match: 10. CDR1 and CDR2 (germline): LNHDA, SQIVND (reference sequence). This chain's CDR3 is CATSGTENYEQYF. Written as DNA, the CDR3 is TGTGCCACTTCCGGGACAGAGAATTACGAGCAGTACTTC.

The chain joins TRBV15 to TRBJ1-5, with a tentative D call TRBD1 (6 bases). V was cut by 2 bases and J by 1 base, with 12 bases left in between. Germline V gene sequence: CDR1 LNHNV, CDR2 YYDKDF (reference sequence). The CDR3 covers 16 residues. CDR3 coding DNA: TGTGCCACCAGCAGACTACAGGGTTACAGCAATCAGCCCCAGCATTTT. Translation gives CATSRLQGYSNQPQHF.

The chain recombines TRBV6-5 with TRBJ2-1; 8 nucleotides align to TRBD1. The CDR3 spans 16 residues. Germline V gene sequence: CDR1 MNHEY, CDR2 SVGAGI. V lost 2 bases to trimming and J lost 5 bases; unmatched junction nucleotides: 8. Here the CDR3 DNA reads TGTGCCAGCAGTTACGGTTGGCAGGGGGCTCACAATGAGCAGTTCTTC. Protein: CASSYGWQGAHNEQFF.

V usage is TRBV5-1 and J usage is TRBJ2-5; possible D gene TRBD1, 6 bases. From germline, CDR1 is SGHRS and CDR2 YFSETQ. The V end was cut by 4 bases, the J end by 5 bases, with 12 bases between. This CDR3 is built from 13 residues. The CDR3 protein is CASSPRGYETQYF. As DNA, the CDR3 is TGCGCCAGCAGCCCAAGGGGGTACGAGACCCAGTACTTC.

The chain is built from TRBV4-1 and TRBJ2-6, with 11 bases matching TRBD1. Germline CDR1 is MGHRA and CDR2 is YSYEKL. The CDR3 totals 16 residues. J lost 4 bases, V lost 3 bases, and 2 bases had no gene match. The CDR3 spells CASSHGQGAGANVLTF. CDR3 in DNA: TGCGCCAGCAGCCATGGACAGGGGGCCGGGGCCAACGTCCTGACTTTC.

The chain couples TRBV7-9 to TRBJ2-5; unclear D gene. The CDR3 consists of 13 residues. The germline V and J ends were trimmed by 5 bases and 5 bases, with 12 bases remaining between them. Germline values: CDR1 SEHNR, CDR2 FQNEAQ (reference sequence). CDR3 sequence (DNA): TGTGCCAGCAGCCCGAGTTTCGCCGAGACCCAGTACTTC. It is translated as CASSPSFAETQYF.

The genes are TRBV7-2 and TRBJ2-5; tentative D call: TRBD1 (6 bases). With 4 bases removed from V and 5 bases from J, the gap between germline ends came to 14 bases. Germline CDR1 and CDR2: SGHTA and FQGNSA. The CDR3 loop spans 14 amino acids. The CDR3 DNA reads TGTGCCAGCAGCTCAACAGGGCTTCGGGAGACCCAGTACTTC. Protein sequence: CASSSTGLRETQYF.

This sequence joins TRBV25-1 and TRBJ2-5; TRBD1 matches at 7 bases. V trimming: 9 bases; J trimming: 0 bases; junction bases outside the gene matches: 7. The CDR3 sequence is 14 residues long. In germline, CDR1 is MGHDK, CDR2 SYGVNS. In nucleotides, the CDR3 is TGTGCCAGGGCCGGGACAGCGTACCAAGAGACCCAGTACTTC. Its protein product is CARAGTAYQETQYF.

CDR3: CSAPLDYGYTF. Here the CDR3 DNA reads TGCAGTGCTCCTCTGGACTATGGCTACACCTTC. This chain joins TRBV20-1 and TRBJ1-2; D not certain. Per germline, CDR1 DFQATT and CDR2 SNEGSKA (reference sequence). Trimming took off 5 bases at V and 3 bases at J, with 7 bases between the two ends. The CDR3 loop spans 11 amino acids.

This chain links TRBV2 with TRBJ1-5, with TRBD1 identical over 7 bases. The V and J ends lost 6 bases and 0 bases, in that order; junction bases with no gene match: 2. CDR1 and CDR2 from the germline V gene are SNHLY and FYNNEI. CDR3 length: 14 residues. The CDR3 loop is CASRTGTSNQPQHF. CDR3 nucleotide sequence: TGTGCCAGCAGGACAGGGACTAGCAATCAGCCCCAGCATTTT. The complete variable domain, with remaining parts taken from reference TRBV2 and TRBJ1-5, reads EPEVTQTPSHQVTQMGQEVILRCVPISNHLYFYWYRQILGQKVEFLVSFYNNEISEKSEIFDDQFSVERPDGSNFTLKIRSTKLEDSAMYFCASRTGTSNQPQHFGDGTRLSIL.

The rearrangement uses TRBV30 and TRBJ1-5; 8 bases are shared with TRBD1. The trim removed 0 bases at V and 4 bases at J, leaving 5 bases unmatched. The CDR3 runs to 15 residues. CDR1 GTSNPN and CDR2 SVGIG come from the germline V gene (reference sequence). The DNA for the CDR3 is TGTGCCTGGAGTGTAAGGACAGGGATGAATCAGCCCCAGCATTTT. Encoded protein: CAWSVRTGMNQPQHF.

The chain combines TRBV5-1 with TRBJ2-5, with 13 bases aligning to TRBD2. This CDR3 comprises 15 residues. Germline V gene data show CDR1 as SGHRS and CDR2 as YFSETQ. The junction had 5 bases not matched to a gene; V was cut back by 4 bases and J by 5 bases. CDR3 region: CASSLGTSGVETQYF. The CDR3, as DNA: TGCGCCAGCAGCCTAGGGACTAGCGGGGTGGAGACCCAGTACTTC.